This passage covers 23 T cell receptor beta chains from one sample sequenced in a study of T cell responses to AZD1222 COVID-19 vaccine (dated by TCRdb to the early 2020s). This sample's time point label indicates: about 28 days (+/-7) after the second vaccine dose. The receptor library was made with the immunoSEQ multiplex PCR assay. Drawn from immuneACCESS, this table holds only the in-frame rearrangements with V and J called that TCRdb kept. Clones are partly lost; checked studies trace under half to an unresolved V gene and leave the rest unexplained. The sample table records just under 80,000 clones; 92% of these occur just once. Roughly 4.3% of the sample rests with the top ten. This specimen was peripheral blood, taken 28 days after the second AZD1222 dose. The source is an adult who received the AZD1222 COVID-19 vaccine.

The chain has TRBV6-1 and TRBJ2-3; possible D gene TRBD2, 5 bases. The germline gives CDR1 MNHNS, CDR2 SASEGT. V lost 0 bases, J lost 4 bases, and 14 bases lay in between. The CDR3 is 16 residues long. CDR3 coding DNA: TGTGCCAGCAGTGAAGCGGCGGAGGAGTACTCAGATACGCAGTATTTT. Translated, it gives CASSEAAEEYSDTQYF.

The chain uses TRBV5-6 and TRBJ2-7; TRBD2 matches 11 bases. The J segment lost 4 bases and the V segment lost 5 bases, leaving 5 bases of the junction unmatched. Germline assignment: CDR1 SGHDT and CDR2 YYEEEE. This CDR3 has 14 amino acids. CDR3 in amino acids: CASSPGTSGYEQYF. The CDR3 DNA reads as TGTGCCAGCAGTCCCGGGACTAGCGGTTACGAGCAGTACTTC. The full variable domain, in which reference TRBV5-6 and TRBJ2-7 provide the parts outside the CDR3, is DAGVTQSPTHLIKTRGQQVTLRCSPKSGHDTVSWYQQALGQGPQFIFQYYEEEERQRGNFPDRFSGHQFPNYSSELNVNALLLGDSALYLCASSPGTSGYEQYFGPGTRLTVT.

The chain carries TRBV5-1 and TRBJ1-2; D gene unclear. Germline V gives CDR1 SGHRS, CDR2 YFSETQ. V shed 0 bases and J shed 8 bases, with 14 bases lying between them. The CDR3 is 14 residues long. Here the CDR3 DNA reads TGCGCCAGCAGCTTGGGACACCCAGAGACGGGCTACACCTTC. This sequence encodes CASSLGHPETGYTF.

The rearrangement uses TRBV7-8 and TRBJ2-2; D is undetermined. The CDR3 is 14 residues long. Per the germline V gene, CDR1 is SGHVS and CDR2 is FQNEAQ. The ends were cut back, 2 bases at V and 8 bases at J, with 12 bases in the middle. CDR3 in amino acids: CASSLLVAGGELFF. DNA of the CDR3: TGTGCCAGCAGCTTACTAGTAGCCGGAGGGGAGCTGTTTTTT.

The J gene is TRBJ2-7, the V gene TRBV28; the D gene is possibly TRBD1 (5 bases). The V and J ends lost 2 bases and 3 bases respectively, with 8 bases between them. Germline lookup yields CDR1 MDHEN and CDR2 SYDVKM. This CDR3 is 13 amino acids long. This CDR3 reads CASSLDRVYEQYF. The CDR3 DNA reads as TGTGCCAGCAGTTTAGACAGAGTCTACGAGCAGTACTTC.

This chain connects TRBV19 to TRBJ2-5; TRBD1 agrees at 10 bases. This CDR3 spans 20 amino acids. CDR1 and CDR2 (germline): LNHDA, SQIVND (reference sequence). After removal of 3 bases from V and 5 bases from J, the junction contained 21 bases not matched to a gene. The CDR3 protein is CASSMAGKISTDRGTETQYF. CDR3 in DNA: TGTGCCAGTAGTATGGCAGGTAAAATTTCCACGGACAGGGGGACGGAGACCCAGTACTTC. Full variable domain (rest looked up from reference TRBV19 and TRBJ2-5): DGGITQSPKYLFRKEGQNVTLSCEQNLNHDAMYWYRQDPGQGLRLIYYSQIVNDFQKGDIAEGYSVSREKKESFPLTVTSAQKNPTAFYLCASSMAGKISTDRGTETQYFGPGTRLLVL.

The gene calls are TRBV6-2 or TRBV6-3 and TRBJ1-1; 9 bases match TRBD1. From germline, CDR1 is MNHEY and CDR2 SVGEGT. The CDR3 sequence is 14 residues long. V lost 0 bases, J lost 8 bases, and 4 bases stayed unmatched. The CDR3: CASSYSGQGREAFF. The CDR3 DNA reads TGTGCCAGCAGTTACTCAGGACAGGGGAGAGAAGCTTTCTTT.

This rearrangement joins TRBV5-1 to TRBJ1-3; weak D call: TRBD1 (6 bases). CDR1 and CDR2 from the germline V gene are SGHRS and YFSETQ. This CDR3 contains 15 residues. Trimming removed 2 bases from V and 4 bases from J, with 13 bases in between. The DNA for the CDR3 is TGCGCCAGCAGCTTACAGGGATTGAAAGGAAACACCATATATTTT. Encoded protein: CASSLQGLKGNTIYF. Complete variable domain (other parts from reference TRBV5-1 and TRBJ1-3): KAGVTQTPRYLIKTRGQQVTLSCSPISGHRSVSWYQQTPGQGLQFLFEYFSETQRNKGNFPGRFSGRQFSNSRSEMNVSTLELGDSALYLCASSLQGLKGNTIYFGEGSWLTVV.

This clone was counted between two and nine times. The chain links TRBV28 to TRBJ1-3; 7 nucleotides agree with TRBD1. The CDR3 spans 16 residues. Germline CDR1 reads MDHEN; CDR2 reads SYDVKM. The J segment lost 4 bases and the V segment lost 7 bases, leaving 13 bases of the junction unmatched. This CDR3 is CASTFPTGAPGNTIYF. The CDR3 DNA reads TGTGCCAGCACTTTTCCCACAGGGGCGCCGGGAAACACCATATATTTT.

This clone has just a few counts. The rearrangement links TRBV19 to TRBJ1-6; D gene unclear. The ends were cut back, 4 bases at V and 0 bases at J, with 4 bases in the middle. The CDR3 has 14 amino acids. Germline V lookup: CDR1 LNHDA, CDR2 SQIVND (reference sequence). The CDR3 is CASSKTSYNSPLHF. CDR3 nucleotides: TGTGCCAGTAGTAAGACCTCCTATAATTCACCCCTCCACTTT.

The chain links TRBV9 to TRBJ2-3; no reliable D call. Germline V gene lookup returns CDR1 SGDLS and CDR2 YYNGEE. V was clipped by 3 bases and J by 2 bases, with 1 base between them. The CDR3 loop spans 11 amino acids. The CDR3 is CASSDTDTQYF. In nucleotides, the CDR3 is TGTGCCAGCAGCGACACAGATACGCAGTATTTT.

This chain connects TRBV6-5 to TRBJ2-6, with no clear D. V was shortened by 8 bases and J by 1 base, with 9 bases between the two germline ends. Germline loops: CDR1 MNHEY, CDR2 SVGAGI. The CDR3 extends over 14 amino acids. CDR3 sequence reads: CASSPESGANVLTF. In nucleotides, the CDR3 is TGTGCCAGCTCCCCTGAGTCTGGGGCCAACGTCCTGACTTTC.

Only one count was recorded for this clone. V gene TRBV11-2 combines with J gene TRBJ1-1, with 9 nucleotides matching TRBD1. V trimming: 5 bases; J trimming: 2 bases; junction bases outside the gene matches: 3. Germline V gene lookup returns CDR1 SGHAT and CDR2 FQNNGV. This CDR3 contains 14 residues. CDR3 in DNA: TGTGCCAGCAGCGGGGGACAGGGAAACACTGAAGCTTTCTTT. This codes for CASSGGQGNTEAFF.

Points on this clone: Other DNA sequences in the sample encode the same CDR3. The rearrangement joins TRBV24-1 to TRBJ1-5, with D uncertain. CDR1 is KGHDR, CDR2 SFDVKD, per germline. The CDR3 spans 12 residues. Trimming pared 2 bases from V and 4 bases from J, leaving 2 bases between. CDR3: CATSDSNQPQHF. For the CDR3, the DNA is TGTGCCACCAGTGATTCGAATCAGCCCCAGCATTTT.

The chain is built from TRBV19 and TRBJ1-2; D is unclear. V shed 7 bases and J shed 4 bases, with 10 bases lying between them. The CDR3 has 12 amino acids. Germline loops: CDR1 LNHDA, CDR2 SQIVND (reference sequence). The CDR3 loop reads CASKSSFYGYTF. The CDR3 coding sequence is TGTGCCAGTAAATCCTCCTTCTATGGCTACACCTTC.

This clone was seen just once. The chain links TRBV3-1 (or the pseudogene TRBV3-2) to TRBJ2-5; no clear D gene. Germline assignment: CDR1 LGHDT and CDR2 YNNKEL (reference sequence). V was trimmed by 0 bases and J by 2 bases, leaving 7 bases between them. The CDR3 totals 14 residues. CDR3 residues: CASSQDTHQETQYF. The CDR3 DNA follows: TGTGCCAGCAGCCAAGATACACATCAAGAGACCCAGTACTTC.

This rearrangement joins TRBV5-1 to TRBJ1-6; D gene unclear. Trimming took off 0 bases at V and 5 bases at J, with 9 bases between the two ends. There are 15 residues in the CDR3. CDR1 SGHRS and CDR2 YFSETQ come from the germline V gene. The DNA of the CDR3 is TGCGCCAGCAGCTTGGGCTTCAGGAATAATTCACCCCTCCACTTT. It translates to CASSLGFRNNSPLHF.

This sequence joins TRBV1 and TRBJ2-3; the table's D call, TRBD2, has no DNA check behind it. TRBV1 has pseudogene status. CDR3 size: 22 residues. The CDR3 reads CTSSQDRDCELAARRLADTQYF. CDR3 DNA: TGCACCAGCAGCCAAGATAGGGATTGTGAGCTAGCGGCCCGGCGATTGGCAGATACGCAGTATTTT.

The rearrangement links TRBV5-4 to TRBJ2-5, with D unresolved. This CDR3 has 11 residues. V lost 3 bases and J 2 bases, leaving 2 bases between the germline ends. Germline assignment: CDR1 SGHNT and CDR2 YYREEE (reference sequence). The DNA for the CDR3 is TGTGCCAGCAGCTCACAAGAGACCCAGTACTTC. It translates to CASSSQETQYF.

This chain links TRBV6-6 with TRBJ2-1; TRBD2 agrees at 13 bases. Germline CDR1 reads MNHNY; CDR2 reads SVGAGI (reference sequence). The CDR3 sequence is 15 residues long. The V gene end was trimmed by 4 bases and the J gene end by 4 bases; junction bases not matched to a gene: 1. Written as DNA, the CDR3 is TGTGCCAGCAGTTGGGGACTAGCGGGATACAATGAGCAGTTCTTC. The encoded protein is CASSWGLAGYNEQFF.

This clone is a singleton in its sample. The chain links TRBV19 to TRBJ2-5; 12 bases agree with TRBD2. Germline-derived CDR1 and CDR2 are LNHDA and SQIVND (reference sequence). The CDR3 runs 16 residues. Trimming cost V 3 bases and J 5 bases; bases outside gene matches: 7. CDR3 DNA: TGTGCCAGTAGTATTTTCCCGCTAGCGGGAGGGGAGACCCAGTACTTC. Its translation: CASSIFPLAGGETQYF. Complete variable domain (other parts from reference TRBV19 and TRBJ2-5): DGGITQSPKYLFRKEGQNVTLSCEQNLNHDAMYWYRQDPGQGLRLIYYSQIVNDFQKGDIAEGYSVSREKKESFPLTVTSAQKNPTAFYLCASSIFPLAGGETQYFGPGTRLLVL.

This clone was recorded only once. The V gene is TRBV6-7, the J gene TRBJ2-4, with 11 bases aligning to TRBD2. Being an ORF, TRBV6-7 has a function that is uncertain. The CDR3 contains 21 residues. The ends lost 5 bases at V and 3 bases at J; junction bases unmatched: 21. CDR3: CASSHRRASGTSGFGKNIQYF. CDR3 nucleotide sequence: TGTGCCAGCAGTCACCGTCGAGCTTCCGGGACTAGCGGCTTTGGCAAAAACATTCAGTACTTC.

This chain links TRBV30 with TRBJ1-2; possibly TRBD1 for D (5 bases). Germline V gene sequence: CDR1 GTSNPN, CDR2 SVGIG (reference sequence). Deletions cut 6 bases from V and 2 bases from J, with 25 bases between. The CDR3 has 17 amino acids. CDR3 bases: TGTGCCTGTCTCAGGGCCCCCTTATCCTTTTTGAACTATGGCTACACCTTC. Its protein is CACLRAPLSFLNYGYTF.